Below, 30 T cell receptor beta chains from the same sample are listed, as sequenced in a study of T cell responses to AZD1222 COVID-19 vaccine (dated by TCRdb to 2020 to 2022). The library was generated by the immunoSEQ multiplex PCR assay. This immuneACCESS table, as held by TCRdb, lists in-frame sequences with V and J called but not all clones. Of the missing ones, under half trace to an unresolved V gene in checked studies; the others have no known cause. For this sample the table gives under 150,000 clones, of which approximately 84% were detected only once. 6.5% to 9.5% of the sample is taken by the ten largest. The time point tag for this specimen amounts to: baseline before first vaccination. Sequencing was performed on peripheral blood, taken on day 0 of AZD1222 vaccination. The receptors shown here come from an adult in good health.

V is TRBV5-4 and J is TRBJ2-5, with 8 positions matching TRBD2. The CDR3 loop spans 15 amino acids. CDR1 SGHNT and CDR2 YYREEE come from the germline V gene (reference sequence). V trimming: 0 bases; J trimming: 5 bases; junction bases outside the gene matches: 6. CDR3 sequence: CASSLVIAGMETQYF. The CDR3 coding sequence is TGTGCCAGCAGCTTGGTCATAGCGGGAATGGAGACCCAGTACTTC.

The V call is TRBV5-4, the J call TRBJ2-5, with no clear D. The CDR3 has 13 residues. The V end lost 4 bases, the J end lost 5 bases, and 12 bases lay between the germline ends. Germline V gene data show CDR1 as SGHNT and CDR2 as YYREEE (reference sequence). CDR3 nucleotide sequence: TGTGCCAGCAGCCCTCCCGGACGGGAGACCCAGTACTTC. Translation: CASSPPGRETQYF.

The CDR3 DNA reads as TGCGCCAGCAGCTTCAATAGTGCTGAAGCTTTCTTT. It codes for CASSFNSAEAFF. The chain recombines TRBV5-1 with TRBJ1-1; D unresolved. V lost 2 bases to trimming and J lost 6 bases, with 8 bases between them. This CDR3 has 12 residues. Germline V lookup: CDR1 SGHRS, CDR2 YFSETQ.

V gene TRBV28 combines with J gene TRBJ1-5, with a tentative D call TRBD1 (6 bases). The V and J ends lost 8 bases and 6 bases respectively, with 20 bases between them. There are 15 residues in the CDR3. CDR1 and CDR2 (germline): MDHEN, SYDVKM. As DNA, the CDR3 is TGTGCCAGCCACACGGGGGGGCGCAGGAGTCAGCCCCAGCATTTT. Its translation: CASHTGGRRSQPQHF.

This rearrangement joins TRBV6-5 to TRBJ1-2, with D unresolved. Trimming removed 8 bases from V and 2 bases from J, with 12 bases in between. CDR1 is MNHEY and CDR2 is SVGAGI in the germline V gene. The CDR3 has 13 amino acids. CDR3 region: CASRSRDNYGYTF. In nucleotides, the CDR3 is TGTGCCAGCCGTTCAAGAGACAACTATGGCTACACCTTC.

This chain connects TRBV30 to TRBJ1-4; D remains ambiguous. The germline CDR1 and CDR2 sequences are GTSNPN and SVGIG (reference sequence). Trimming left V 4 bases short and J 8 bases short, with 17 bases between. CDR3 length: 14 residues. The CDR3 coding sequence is TGTGCCTGGACCCTACGATCCCTGGGGGAAAAACTGTTTTTT. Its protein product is CAWTLRSLGEKLFF.

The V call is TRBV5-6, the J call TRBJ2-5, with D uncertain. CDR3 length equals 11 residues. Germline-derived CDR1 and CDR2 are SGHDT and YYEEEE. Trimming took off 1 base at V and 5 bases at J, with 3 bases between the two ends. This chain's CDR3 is CASSLRETQYF. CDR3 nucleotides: TGTGCCAGCAGCTTGCGGGAGACCCAGTACTTC.

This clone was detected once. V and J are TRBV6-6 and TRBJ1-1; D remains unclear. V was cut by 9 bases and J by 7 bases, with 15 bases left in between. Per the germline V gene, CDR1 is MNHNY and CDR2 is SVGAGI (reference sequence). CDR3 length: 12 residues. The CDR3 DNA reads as TGTGCCAGTGGAGGAGGTTTCGGTGAAGCTTTCTTT. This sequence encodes CASGGGFGEAFF.

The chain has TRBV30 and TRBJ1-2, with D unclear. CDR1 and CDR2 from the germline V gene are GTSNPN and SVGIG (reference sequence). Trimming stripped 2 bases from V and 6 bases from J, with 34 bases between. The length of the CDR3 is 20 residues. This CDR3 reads CAWSLGRRSHLLGPFHGYTF. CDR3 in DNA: TGTGCCTGGAGTCTAGGCAGGCGATCCCACCTGCTGGGCCCTTTTCATGGCTACACCTTC.

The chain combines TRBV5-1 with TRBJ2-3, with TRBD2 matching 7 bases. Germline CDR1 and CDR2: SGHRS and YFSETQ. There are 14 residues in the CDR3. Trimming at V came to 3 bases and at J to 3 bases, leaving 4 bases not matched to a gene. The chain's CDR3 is CASSSGEGTDTQYF. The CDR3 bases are TGCGCCAGCAGCTCGGGGGAGGGGACAGATACGCAGTATTTT.

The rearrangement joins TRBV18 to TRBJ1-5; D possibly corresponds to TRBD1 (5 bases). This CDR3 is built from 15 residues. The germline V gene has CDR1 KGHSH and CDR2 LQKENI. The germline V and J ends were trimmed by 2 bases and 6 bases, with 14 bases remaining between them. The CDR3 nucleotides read TGTGCCAGCTCACCATTGCAGGGAGAGGGTCAGCCCCAGCATTTT. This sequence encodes CASSPLQGEGQPQHF.

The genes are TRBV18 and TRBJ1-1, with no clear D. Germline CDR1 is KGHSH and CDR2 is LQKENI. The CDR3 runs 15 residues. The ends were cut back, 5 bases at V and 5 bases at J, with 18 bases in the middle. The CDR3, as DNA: TGTGCCAGCTCAGTCGACAATGGTCGATGGACTGAAGCTTTCTTT. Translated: CASSVDNGRWTEAFF.

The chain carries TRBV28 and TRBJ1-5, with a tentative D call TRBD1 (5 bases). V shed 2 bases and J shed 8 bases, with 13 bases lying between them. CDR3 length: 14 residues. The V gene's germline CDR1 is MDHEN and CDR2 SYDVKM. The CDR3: CASSLDQGMKPQHF. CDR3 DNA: TGTGCCAGCAGTTTAGATCAGGGTATGAAGCCCCAGCATTTT.

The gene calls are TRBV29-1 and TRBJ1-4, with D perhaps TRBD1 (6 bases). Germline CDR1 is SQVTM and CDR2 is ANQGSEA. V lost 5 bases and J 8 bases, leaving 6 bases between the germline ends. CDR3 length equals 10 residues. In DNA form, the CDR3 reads TGCAGCGTTAGGGGGGAAAAACTGTTTTTT. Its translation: CSVRGEKLFF.

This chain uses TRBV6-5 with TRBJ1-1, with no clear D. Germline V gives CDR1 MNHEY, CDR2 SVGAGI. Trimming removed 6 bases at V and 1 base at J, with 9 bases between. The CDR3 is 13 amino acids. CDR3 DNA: TGTGCCAGCAGCTGGTCTCGGAACACTGAAGCTTTCTTT. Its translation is CASSWSRNTEAFF.

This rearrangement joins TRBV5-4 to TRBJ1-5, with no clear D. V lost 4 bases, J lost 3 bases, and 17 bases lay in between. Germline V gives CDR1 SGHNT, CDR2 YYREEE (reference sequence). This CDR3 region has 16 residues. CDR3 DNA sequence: TGTGCCAGCAGCCCCGGAGGAGGGAATGACAATCAGCCCCAGCATTTT. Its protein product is CASSPGGGNDNQPQHF.

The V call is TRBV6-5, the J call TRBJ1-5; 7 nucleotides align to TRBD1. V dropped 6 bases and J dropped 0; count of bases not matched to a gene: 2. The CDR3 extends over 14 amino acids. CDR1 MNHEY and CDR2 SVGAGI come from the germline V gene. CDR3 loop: CASSWDSSNQPQHF. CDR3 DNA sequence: TGTGCCAGCAGCTGGGACAGTAGCAATCAGCCCCAGCATTTT.

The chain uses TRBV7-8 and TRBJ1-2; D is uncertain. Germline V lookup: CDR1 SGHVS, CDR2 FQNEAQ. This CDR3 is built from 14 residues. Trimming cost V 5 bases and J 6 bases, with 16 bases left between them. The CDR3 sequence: CASSPTRRLHGYTF. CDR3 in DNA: TGTGCCAGCAGCCCCACACGGAGGCTCCATGGCTACACCTTC.

The CDR3 here is CASSFGGQGSTEAFF. In nucleotides, the CDR3 is TGTGCCAGCAGTTTCGGGGGACAGGGGTCTACTGAAGCTTTCTTT. This chain joins TRBV28 and TRBJ1-1; TRBD1 agrees at 10 bases. Germline assignment: CDR1 MDHEN and CDR2 SYDVKM. The V and J ends lost 3 bases and 5 bases, in that order; junction bases with no gene match: 6. The CDR3 contains 15 residues. The entire variable domain, with the rest obtained from reference TRBV28 and TRBJ1-1, is as follows: DVKVTQSSRYLVKRTGEKVFLECVQDMDHENMFWYRQDPGLGLRLIYFSYDVKMKEKGDIPEGYSVSREKKERFSLILESASTNQTSMYLCASSFGGQGSTEAFFGQGTRLTVV.

CDR3 loop: CASSSLVLTSGDPLAKNIQYF. CDR3 in DNA: TGTGCCAGCAGTTCTCTTGTCTTGACTAGCGGGGACCCGTTAGCCAAAAACATTCAGTACTTC. V is TRBV6-2 or TRBV6-3 and J is TRBJ2-4, with 11 positions matching TRBD2. Germline V CDR1 and CDR2: MNHEY, SVGEGT. There are 21 residues in the CDR3. J lost 0 bases, V lost 4 bases, and 17 bases had no gene match.

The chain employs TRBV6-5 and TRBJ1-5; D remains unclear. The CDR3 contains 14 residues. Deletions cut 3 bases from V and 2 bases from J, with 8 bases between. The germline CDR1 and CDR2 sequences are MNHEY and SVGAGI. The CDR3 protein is CASSYTRGNQPQHF. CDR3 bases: TGTGCCAGCAGTTATACGAGGGGCAATCAGCCCCAGCATTTT.

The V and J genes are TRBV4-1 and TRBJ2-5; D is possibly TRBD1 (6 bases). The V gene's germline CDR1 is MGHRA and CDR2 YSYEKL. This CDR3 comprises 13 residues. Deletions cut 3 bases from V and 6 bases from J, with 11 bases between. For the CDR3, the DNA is TGCGCCAGCAGCCAGGTTAGGGGGAAGACCCAGTACTTC. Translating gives CASSQVRGKTQYF.

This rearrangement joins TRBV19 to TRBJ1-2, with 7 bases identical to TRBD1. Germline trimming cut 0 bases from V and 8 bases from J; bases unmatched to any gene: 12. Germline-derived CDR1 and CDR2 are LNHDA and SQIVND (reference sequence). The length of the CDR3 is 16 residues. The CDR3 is CASSIDLGRQGRGYTF. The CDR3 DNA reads TGTGCCAGTAGTATAGATCTTGGCCGACAGGGCCGGGGCTACACCTTC.

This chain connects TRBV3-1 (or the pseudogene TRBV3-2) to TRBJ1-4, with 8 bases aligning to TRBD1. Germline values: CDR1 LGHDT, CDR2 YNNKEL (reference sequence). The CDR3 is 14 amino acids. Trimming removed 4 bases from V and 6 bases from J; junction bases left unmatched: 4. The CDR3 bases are TGTGCCAGCAGCCGGACAGGGCGTCATGAAAAACTGTTTTTT. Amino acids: CASSRTGRHEKLFF.

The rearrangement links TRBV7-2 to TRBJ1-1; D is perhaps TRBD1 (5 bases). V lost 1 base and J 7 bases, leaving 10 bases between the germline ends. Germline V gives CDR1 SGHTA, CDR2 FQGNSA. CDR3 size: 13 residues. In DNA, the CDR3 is TGTGCCAGCAGCTTAGGATGGGGGGGTGAAGCTTTCTTT. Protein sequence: CASSLGWGGEAFF.

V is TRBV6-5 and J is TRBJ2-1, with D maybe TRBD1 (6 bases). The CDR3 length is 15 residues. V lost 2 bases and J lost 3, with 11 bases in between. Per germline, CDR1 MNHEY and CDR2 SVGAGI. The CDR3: CASSYRKGHYNEQFF. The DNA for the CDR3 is TGTGCCAGCAGTTACCGAAAGGGACACTACAATGAGCAGTTCTTC.

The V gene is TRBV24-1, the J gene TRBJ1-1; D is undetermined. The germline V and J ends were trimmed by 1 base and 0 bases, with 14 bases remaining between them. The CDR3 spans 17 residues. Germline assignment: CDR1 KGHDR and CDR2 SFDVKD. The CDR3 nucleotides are TGTGCCACCAGTGATTTTAACCATTGGGGAATGAACACTGAAGCTTTCTTT. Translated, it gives CATSDFNHWGMNTEAFF.

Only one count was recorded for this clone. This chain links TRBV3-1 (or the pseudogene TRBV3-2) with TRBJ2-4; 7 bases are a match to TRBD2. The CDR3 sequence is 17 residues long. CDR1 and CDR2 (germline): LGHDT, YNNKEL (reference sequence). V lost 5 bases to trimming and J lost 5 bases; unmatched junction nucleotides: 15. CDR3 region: CASSFRRTSDLENIQYF. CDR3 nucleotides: TGTGCCAGCAGCTTTCGTCGGACTAGTGATTTAGAAAACATTCAGTACTTC.

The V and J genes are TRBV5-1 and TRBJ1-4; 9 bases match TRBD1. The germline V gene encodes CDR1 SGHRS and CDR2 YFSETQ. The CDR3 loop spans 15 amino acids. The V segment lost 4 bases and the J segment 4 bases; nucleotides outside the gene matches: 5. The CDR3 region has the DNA TGCGCCAGCAGCCCCCCGGGACAGGGTAATGAAAAACTGTTTTTT. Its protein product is CASSPPGQGNEKLFF.

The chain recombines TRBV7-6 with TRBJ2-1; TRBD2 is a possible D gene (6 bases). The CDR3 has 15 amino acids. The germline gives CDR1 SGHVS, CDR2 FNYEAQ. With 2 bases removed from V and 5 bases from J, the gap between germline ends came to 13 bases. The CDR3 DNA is TGTGCCAGCAGCTTAACTCCTAGCGCAAACAATGAGCAGTTCTTC. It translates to CASSLTPSANNEQFF.